This entry describes one TCR beta chain. What it recognizes is unknown. As every portion of the isolated RNA was reverse transcribed, the sequencing read expressed TCRB transcripts. Here immunoSEQ multiplex PCR was the method, and the copy in TCRdb shows in-frame clones only, minus some. The profile shows approximately 170,000 clones, 7% to 9% of them singletons. This sample is drawn from a study of beta chain features in type 1 diabetes. Study context: Examination covered over 85,000,000 sorted cells spanning all samples. Findings of the study overall: Shortening of TCRB CDR3s, moderate but significant, appeared in all four CD4+ subsets of Type 1 diabetes patients.

There are 13 residues in the CDR3. Trimming removed 1 base from V and 5 bases from J, with 8 bases in between. In germline, CDR1 is LGHNA, CDR2 YNFKEQ. This chain connects TRBV4-2 to TRBJ1-1; D perhaps matches TRBD1 (6 bases). The clonotype comes from a man aged 18 to 29 with type 1 diabetes. Sequencing was performed on central memory CD4+ T cells from blood. The CDR3 DNA follows: TGTGCCAGCAGCCAAGTAGGACAGACTGAAGCTTTCTTT. The encoded protein is CASSQVGQTEAFF.